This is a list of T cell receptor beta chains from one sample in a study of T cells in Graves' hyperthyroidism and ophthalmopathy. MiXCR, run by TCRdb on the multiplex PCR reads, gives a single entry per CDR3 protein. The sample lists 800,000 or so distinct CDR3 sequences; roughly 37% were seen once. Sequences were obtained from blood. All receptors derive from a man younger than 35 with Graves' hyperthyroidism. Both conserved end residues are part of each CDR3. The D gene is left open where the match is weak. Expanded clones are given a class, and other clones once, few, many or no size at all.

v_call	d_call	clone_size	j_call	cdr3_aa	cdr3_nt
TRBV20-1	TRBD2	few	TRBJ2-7	CSASSLAGNEQYF	TGCAGTGCTAGTAGTCTAGCGGGGAATGAGCAGTACTTC
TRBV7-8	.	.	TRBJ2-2	CASRGRLISTGELFF	TGTGCCAGCAGAGGACGGTTGATTAGCACCGGGGAGCTGTTTTTT
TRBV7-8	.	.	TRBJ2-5	CASSYSHRVRQETQYF	TGTGCCAGCAGTTACTCGCACAGGGTGCGGCAAGAGACCCAGTACTTC
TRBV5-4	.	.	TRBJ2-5	CASSLETGRETQYF	TGTGCCAGCAGCTTGGAGACAGGGAGGGAGACCCAGTACTTC
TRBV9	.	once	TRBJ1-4	CASTDVSNEKLFF	TGTGCCAGCACTGACGTCTCTAATGAAAAACTGTTTTTT
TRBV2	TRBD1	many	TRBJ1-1	CASSEAGGAFF	TGTGCCAGCAGTGAGGCAGGGGGGGCTTTCTTT
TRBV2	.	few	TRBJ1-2	CASSANQYGYTF	TGTGCCAGCAGCGCAAATCAATATGGCTACACCTTC
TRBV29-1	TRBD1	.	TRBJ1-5	CSSNRGSNQPQHF	TGCAGCAGCAACAGGGGATCCAATCAGCCCCAGCATTTT
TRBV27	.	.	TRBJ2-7	CASSFGALPYEQYF	TGTGCCAGCAGTTTTGGGGCGCTCCCCTACGAGCAGTACTTC
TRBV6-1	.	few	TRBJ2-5	CASSEAGQAETQYF	TGTGCCAGCAGTGAAGCGGGGCAGGCGGAGACCCAGTACTTC
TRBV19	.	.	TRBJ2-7	CASSIGTGNYEQYF	TGTGCCAGTAGTATAGGCACGGGAAACTACGAGCAGTACTTC
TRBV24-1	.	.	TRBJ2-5	CATSDRTSGTQYF	TGTGCCACCAGTGATAGGACCTCTGGGACCCAGTACTTC
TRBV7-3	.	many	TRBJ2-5	CASSPEGHSETQYF	TGTGCCAGCAGCCCCGAGGGGCACAGCGAGACCCAGTACTTC
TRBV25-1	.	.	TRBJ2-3	CASIGGLSSDTQYF	TGTGCCAGCATCGGGGGGCTGAGCTCAGATACGCAGTATTTT
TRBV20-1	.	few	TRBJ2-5	CSARDSGAGTQYF	TGCAGTGCTAGAGATTCCGGGGCCGGGACCCAGTACTTC
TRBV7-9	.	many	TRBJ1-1	CASSLGSGVNTEAFF	TGTGCCAGCAGCTTAGGATCGGGAGTGAACACTGAAGCTTTCTTT
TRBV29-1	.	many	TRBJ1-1	CGGGPGAEAFF	TGTGGGGGGGGACCGGGGGCTGAAGCTTTCTTT
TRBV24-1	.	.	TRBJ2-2	CVTSDSTYGVNTGELFF	TGTGTCACCAGTGACTCCACTTACGGGGTGAACACCGGGGAGCTGTTTTTT
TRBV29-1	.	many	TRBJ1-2	CSVEGLYGYTF	TGCAGCGTTGAGGGCCTCTATGGCTACACCTTC
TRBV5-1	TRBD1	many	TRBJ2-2	CASRTGPTGELFF	TGCGCCAGCAGGACAGGGCCCACCGGGGAGCTGTTTTTT
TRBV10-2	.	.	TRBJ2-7	CASSPLRIEQYF	TGTGCCAGCTCACCTCTCCGCATCGAGCAGTACTTC
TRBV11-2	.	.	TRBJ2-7	CATFFAGEQYF	TGTGCCACCTTTTTCGCGGGGGAGCAGTACTTC
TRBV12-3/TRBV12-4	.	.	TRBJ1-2	CASSPENWAAHGYTF	TGTGCCAGCAGTCCTGAAAATTGGGCAGCTCATGGCTACACCTTC
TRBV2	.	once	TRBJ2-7	CASTTTTAAGEQYF	TGTGCCAGCACTACAACGACAGCCGCCGGCGAGCAGTACTTC
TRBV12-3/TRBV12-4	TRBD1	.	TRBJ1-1	CASSVGQGWPEAFF	TGTGCCAGCAGTGTGGGACAGGGATGGCCTGAAGCTTTCTTT
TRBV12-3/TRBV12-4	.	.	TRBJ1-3	CASTSVIENTIYF	TGTGCCAGCACCTCGGTGATCGAAAACACCATATATTTT
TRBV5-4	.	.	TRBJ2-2	CASRLRGNTGELFF	TGTGCCAGCAGGCTCAGAGGGAACACCGGGGAGCTGTTTTTT
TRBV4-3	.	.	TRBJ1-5	CASSQDGSGKETQHF	TGCGCCAGCAGCCAAGATGGATCCGGGAAGGAGACCCAGCATTTT
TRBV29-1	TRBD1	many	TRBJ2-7	CSVVDRGYEQYF	TGCAGCGTTGTGGACAGGGGCTACGAGCAGTACTTC
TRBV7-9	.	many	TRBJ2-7	CASSAGVLPYEQYF	TGTGCCAGCAGCGCTGGGGTTTTGCCCTACGAGCAGTACTTC
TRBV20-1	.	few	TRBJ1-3	CSASKGDSGNTIYF	TGCAGTGCTAGTAAAGGGGACTCTGGAAACACCATATATTTT
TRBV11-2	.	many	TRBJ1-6	CASSSGLGGSPLHF	TGTGCCAGCAGCTCAGGACTAGGGGGTTCACCCCTCCACTTT
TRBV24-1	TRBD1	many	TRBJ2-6	CATSDLTGGCSGANVLTF	TGTGCCACCAGTGATTTGACAGGGGGCTGCTCTGGGGCCAACGTCCTGACTTTC
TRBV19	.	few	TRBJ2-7	CASSISDSSIYEQYF	TGTGCCAGTAGTATTTCGGACAGCTCCATCTACGAGCAGTACTTC
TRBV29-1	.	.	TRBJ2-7	CSVGYEQYF	TGCAGCGTGGGGTACGAGCAGTACTTC
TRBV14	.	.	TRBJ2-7	CASSQDPRRVVDEQYF	TGTGCCAGCAGCCAAGATCCCCGCAGGGTAGTAGACGAGCAGTACTTC
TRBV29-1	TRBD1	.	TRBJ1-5	CSVGQGYQPQHF	TGCAGCGTAGGACAGGGGTATCAGCCCCAGCATTTT
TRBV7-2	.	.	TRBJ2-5	CASSWGAMQETQYF	TGTGCCAGCAGCTGGGGGGCGATGCAAGAGACCCAGTACTTC
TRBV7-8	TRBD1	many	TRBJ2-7	CASSIPGQGFDEQYF	TGTGCCAGCAGCATACCGGGACAGGGATTTGACGAGCAGTACTTC
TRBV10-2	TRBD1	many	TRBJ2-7	CASSGGTGAYEQYF	TGCGCCAGCAGTGGGGGGACAGGGGCCTACGAGCAGTACTTC